This T cell receptor (beta chain) comes out of a study of T cells in Graves' hyperthyroidism and ophthalmopathy. The overall study: Peripheral blood collection took place at initial diagnosis, before any treatment.

CDR1 and CDR2 (germline): SGHTA, FQGNSA. Trimming cost V 5 bases and J 12 bases; bases outside gene matches: 11. This CDR3 comprises 14 residues. Regarding the study as a whole: The model forecast ophthalmopathy, anticipating it by a median around 6.5 months before onset.

The table lists this clonotype with many counts. Its matching antigen is unknown. Uncontrolled infection, other autoimmune disease, pregnancy or lactation led to exclusion. RNA transcripts provided the source from which TCR beta CDR3 regions were amplified. Initially, a first-round RT-PCR of the TCR CDR3 employed the HTBI primer set. TCRdb used MiXCR to reprocess the multiplex PCR reads, holding one entry per CDR3 protein. The table includes 360,000 or so distinct CDR3 sequences, 15% to 20% detected once. The chain has TRBV7-2 and TRBJ1-1, with TRBD1 matching over 11 bases. What was sequenced was blood. The TCR was taken from a woman between 35 and 50 years old with Graves' ophthalmopathy. This CDR3 is CASSPRTGGDLTFF. CDR3 DNA sequence: TGTGCCAGCAGCCCGAGGACAGGGGGCGATCTTACTTTCTTT.